A single T cell receptor (beta chain) is shown here with its context. Produced via immunoSEQ multiplex PCR; TCRdb's table is partial and in-frame only. Of 65,000 to 80,000 clones listed, approximately 91% are singletons. This record belongs to a study of OX40 agonist ivuxolimab in advanced cancers. Study-wide context: Patients assigned to dose escalation were diagnosed with hepatocellular carcinoma, melanoma, renal cell or head and neck cancer. Age averaged about 62 years (range about 20 to 80), and more than 80% were male.

Germline-derived CDR1 and CDR2 are MDHEN and SYDVKM. Trimming removed 3 bases from V and 3 bases from J, with 2 bases in between. CDR3 length equals 11 residues. Source: CD4+ or CD8+ T cells sorted from blood, taken in a trial of the OX40 agonist ivuxolimab. The J gene is TRBJ1-1, the V gene TRBV28; D call uncertain. The receptor was isolated from an adult with an advanced solid tumor such as melanoma, head and neck, liver or kidney cancer. The CDR3 loop is CASSFYTEAFF. In DNA, the CDR3 is TGTGCCAGCAGTTTCTACACTGAAGCTTTCTTT.